The 8 T cell receptor beta chains given below trace back to one sample, sequenced in a study of blood T cell repertoires in COVID-19. The repertoire was sequenced with immunoSEQ multiplex PCR; TCRdb's copy has only in-frame clones and lacks some. The table has 180,000 or so clones, over 80% seen once. The sequencing sample was made of PBMCs or T cells enriched from blood (not recorded which). The receptor set was obtained from a woman in her fifties or sixties who had recovered from COVID-19.

This clone was recorded a few times. The V gene is TRBV5-6, the J gene TRBJ1-3, with 7 bases identical to TRBD1. The CDR3 extends over 14 amino acids. V lost 4 bases to trimming and J lost 3 bases; unmatched junction nucleotides: 4. CDR1 and CDR2 (germline): SGHDT, YYEEEE. CDR3 in amino acids: CASSVGTDGNTIYF. CDR3 nucleotide sequence: TGTGCCAGCAGCGTGGGGACAGATGGAAACACCATATATTTT.

This clone was picked up one time. The rearrangement links TRBV28 to TRBJ2-4; TRBD1 might be the D (6 bases). The ends were cut back, 8 bases at V and 2 bases at J, with 25 bases in the middle. CDR1 is MDHEN, CDR2 SYDVKM, per germline. This CDR3 has 18 residues. As DNA, the CDR3 is TGTGCCAGCCTTTCCGATGACTTGCGAGGGGGTACCAAAAACATTCAGTACTTC. Encoded protein: CASLSDDLRGGTKNIQYF.

The J gene is TRBJ2-4, the V gene TRBV7-8, with 10 bases aligning to TRBD2. Looked up from germline, CDR1 is SGHVS and CDR2 is FQNEAQ. The trim removed 5 bases at V and 0 bases at J, leaving 4 bases unmatched. The CDR3 contains 16 residues. The CDR3 nucleotides read TGTGCCAGCAGCCCCCGACTAGCGGGAGCCAAAAACATTCAGTACTTC. Encoded protein: CASSPRLAGAKNIQYF.

This chain links TRBV25-1 with TRBJ2-2, with 7 bases matching TRBD2. With V trimmed by 6 bases and J by 7 bases, 5 bases remained unmatched. Per the germline V gene, CDR1 is MGHDK and CDR2 is SYGVNS. CDR3 length: 13 amino acids. The chain's CDR3 is CASSPTSRGELFF. DNA for the CDR3: TGTGCCAGCAGCCCGACTAGCCGCGGGGAGCTGTTTTTT.

J is TRBJ1-5 and V is TRBV30; D unclear. Germline V gives CDR1 GTSNPN, CDR2 SVGIG (reference sequence). Trimming removed 0 bases at V and 4 bases at J, with 10 bases between. This CDR3 is built from 14 residues. The CDR3 coding sequence is TGTGCCTGGAGTGTAAAGTTCCAGAATCAGCCCCAGCATTTT. It is translated as CAWSVKFQNQPQHF.

The chain has TRBV9 and TRBJ2-2; 9 nucleotides align to TRBD1. The ends lost 3 bases at V and 1 base at J; junction bases unmatched: 4. CDR3 length: 16 amino acids. Germline loops: CDR1 SGDLS, CDR2 YYNGEE. In DNA form, the CDR3 reads TGTGCCAGCAGCGCCCGGGGACAGGGGAACACCGGGGAGCTGTTTTTT. Translated: CASSARGQGNTGELFF.

The rearrangement joins TRBV18 to TRBJ2-7, with D possibly TRBD1 on 6 matching bases. V was cut by 6 bases and J by 5 bases, with 17 bases left in between. The CDR3 loop spans 14 amino acids. From germline, CDR1 is KGHSH and CDR2 LQKENI. The CDR3, as DNA: TGTGCCAGCTCGCCAACCGCTTCAGGGGACGAGCAGTACGTC. This sequence encodes CASSPTASGDEQYV.

This clone was counted once. The genes are TRBV27 and TRBJ2-1; 13 bases align to TRBD2. The V segment lost 2 bases and the J segment 4 bases; nucleotides outside the gene matches: 8. Germline V gives CDR1 MNHEY, CDR2 SMNVEV (reference sequence). The CDR3 loop spans 18 amino acids. CDR3 DNA: TGTGCCAGCAGTTTAGGGCCCCCGGGACTAGCGGGGTACAATGAGCAGTTCTTC. Translated, it gives CASSLGPPGLAGYNEQFF.